The subject of this entry is one TCR beta chain. The sample is drawn from a study of shared clonotypes between healthy human individuals. Division of CD4+ cells produced a CD45RA+ naive subset and a CD45RA-negative memory subset. Trimming cost V 3 bases and J 3 bases; bases outside gene matches: 8. The germline CDR1 and CDR2 sequences are MGHDK and SYGVNS. The length of the CDR3 is 16 residues. Profiled with immunoSEQ multiplex PCR; TCRdb holds only in-frame clones, not every one. The repertoire has about 2.3 million clones, less than 95% of them found once; the top ten carry 0.3% to 0.4%. The sequencing input was naive CD4+ T cells from PBMCs. As for subset: CD45RA+ positively selected. The chain recombines TRBV25-1 with TRBJ2-3; TRBD1 matches at 8 bases. The source is a young man in good health. Some clones in this sample may be carry-over from other donors' samples. For the CDR3, the DNA is TGTGCCAGCAGTGACGACAGGACAGGGATGACAGATACGCAGTATTTT. Its protein is CASSDDRTGMTDTQYF.